The entry below gives a single T cell receptor beta chain sequence along with its context. The data were obtained in a study of cytomegalovirus exposure and HLA in healthy donors. The CDR3 sequence is 19 residues long. 60 Vbeta and 13 Jbeta primers were used in PCR. Assay: immunoSEQ multiplex PCR; the TCRdb copy retains only in-frame clones and omits some. This table holds around 70,000 clones, roughly 82% found once. This receptor was obtained from a male donor in good health and CMV-seropositive. The specimen sequenced was PBMCs. The genes are TRBV12-2 and TRBJ2-3; the DNA was not used to check the table's D call, TRBD1. TRBV12-2 is deemed a pseudogene. In nucleotides, the CDR3 is TGTGCAAGTCGCTTCGGCGACAGGGGGCGGGTGATCAACACAGATACGCAGTATTTT. Translated, it gives CASRFGDRGRVINTDTQYF.